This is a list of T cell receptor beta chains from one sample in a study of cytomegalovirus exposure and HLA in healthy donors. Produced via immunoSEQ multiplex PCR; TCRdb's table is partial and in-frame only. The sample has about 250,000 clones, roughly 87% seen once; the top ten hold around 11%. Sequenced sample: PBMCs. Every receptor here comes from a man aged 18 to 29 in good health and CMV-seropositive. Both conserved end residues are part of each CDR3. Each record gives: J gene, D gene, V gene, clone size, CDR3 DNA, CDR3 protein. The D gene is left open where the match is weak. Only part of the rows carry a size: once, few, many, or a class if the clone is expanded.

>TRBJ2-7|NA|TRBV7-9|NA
TGTGCCAGCAGCCTGGCCGGGCCAAGCAACGAGCAGTACTTC
CASSLAGPSNEQYF
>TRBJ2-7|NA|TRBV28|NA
TGTGCCACCTTAATCCGGGCCGGTACCTACGAGCAGTACTTC
CATLIRAGTYEQYF
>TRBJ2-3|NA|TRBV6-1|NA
TGTGCCAGCACGGTGGTAGCGGACACAGATACGCAGTATTTT
CASTVVADTDTQYF
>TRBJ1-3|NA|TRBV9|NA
TGTGCCAGCAGCGTAGTGGAGGGAAACACCATATATTTT
CASSVVEGNTIYF
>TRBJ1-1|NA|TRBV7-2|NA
TGTGCCAGCAGCTTAGGAGCCTCGCCTGCTGAAGCTTTCTTT
CASSLGASPAEAFF
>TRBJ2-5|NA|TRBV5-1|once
TGCGCCAGCAGCTTGACCCACAGGGGGAGGGCGCAAGAGACCCAGTACTTC
CASSLTHRGRAQETQYF
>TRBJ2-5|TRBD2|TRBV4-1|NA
TGCGCCAGCAGCCAAACGGGACTAGCGGCACTACAAGAGACCCAGTACTTC
CASSQTGLAALQETQYF
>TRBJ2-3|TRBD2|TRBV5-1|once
TGCGCCAGCAGCTTCCAGCCCGGGACTAGCGGGAGGTGGGATACGCAGTATTTT
CASSFQPGTSGRWDTQYF
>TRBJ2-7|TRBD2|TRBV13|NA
TGTGCCAGCAGCACGGCTCATACCCTAGCGGGAGATTCCTACGAGCAGTACTTC
CASSTAHTLAGDSYEQYF
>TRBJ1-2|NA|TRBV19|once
TGTGCCAGTAGTCCCAGGACTCCGGGAGGTGGCTACACCTTC
CASSPRTPGGGYTF
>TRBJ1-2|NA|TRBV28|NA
TGTGCCAGCGGCACACCAGGAAGTGTCGACACCTTC
CASGTPGSVDTF
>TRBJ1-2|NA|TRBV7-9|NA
TGTGCCAGCAGCTTAGGGGGGGCGATGAAGGGAGGCTACACCTTC
CASSLGGAMKGGYTF
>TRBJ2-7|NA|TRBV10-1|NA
TGCGCCAGCAGTCCCGACGTGCCTAGCTCCTACGAGCAGTACTTC
CASSPDVPSSYEQYF
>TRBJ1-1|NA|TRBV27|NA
TGTGCCAGCAGTCCCACCGGGAACACTGAAGCTTTCTTT
CASSPTGNTEAFF
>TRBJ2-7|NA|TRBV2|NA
TGTGCCAGCAGGATGGACCTTGCCTCAGCGCAGTACTTC
CASRMDLASAQYF
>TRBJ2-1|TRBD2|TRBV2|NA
TGTGCCAGCAGCAGCGGGAGAGGCTCCTACAATGAGCAGTTCTTC
CASSSGRGSYNEQFF
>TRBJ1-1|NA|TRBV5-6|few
TGTGCCAGCAGCGGGTACACTGAAGCTTTCTTT
CASSGYTEAFF
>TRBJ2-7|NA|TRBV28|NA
TGTGCCAGCAGTTTAAGTAGCTACGAGCAGTACTTC
CASSLSSYEQYF
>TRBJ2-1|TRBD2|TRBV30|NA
TGTGCCTGGACCCGACCGGGACTAGCGATCGATGAGCAGTTCTTC
CAWTRPGLAIDEQFF
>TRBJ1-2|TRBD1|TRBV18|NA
TGTGCCAGCTCACCCCCCGGGACAGGGGGAAACTATGGCTACACCTTC
CASSPPGTGGNYGYTF
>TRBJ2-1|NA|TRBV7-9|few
TGTGCCAGCAGCTTAGTGCCCCCCTCCCTCTTC
CASSLVPPSLF
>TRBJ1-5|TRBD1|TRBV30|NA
TGTGCCTGGAGTGTCGACAGGGACGATCAGCCCCAGCATTTT
CAWSVDRDDQPQHF
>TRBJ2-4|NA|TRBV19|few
TGTGCCAGTAGTCGCAGGAGTAGCGGAAACATTCAGTACTTC
CASSRRSSGNIQYF
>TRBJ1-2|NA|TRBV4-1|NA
TGCGCCAGCAGCCAAGATCCAGGGAACTATGGCTACACCTTC
CASSQDPGNYGYTF
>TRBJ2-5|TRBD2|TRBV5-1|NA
TGCGCCAGCAGCTCCTCCGGGACTAGCGGGACCTTACAAGAGACCCAGTACTTC
CASSSSGTSGTLQETQYF
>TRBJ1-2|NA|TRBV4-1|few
TGCGCCAGCAGCCGGGGGGATAACTATGGCTACACCTTC
CASSRGDNYGYTF
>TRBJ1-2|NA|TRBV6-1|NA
TGTGCCAGCAGTGAGAAGGGAAGGGGGGATGGCTACACCTTC
CASSEKGRGDGYTF
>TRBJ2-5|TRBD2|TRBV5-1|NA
TGCGCCAGCAGCTTGGGGACTAGCGGGAGGGTTCAAGAGACCCAGTACTTC
CASSLGTSGRVQETQYF
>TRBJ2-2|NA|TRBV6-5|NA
TGTGCCAGCAGTTACTGGTTCACCGGGGAGCTGTTTTTT
CASSYWFTGELFF